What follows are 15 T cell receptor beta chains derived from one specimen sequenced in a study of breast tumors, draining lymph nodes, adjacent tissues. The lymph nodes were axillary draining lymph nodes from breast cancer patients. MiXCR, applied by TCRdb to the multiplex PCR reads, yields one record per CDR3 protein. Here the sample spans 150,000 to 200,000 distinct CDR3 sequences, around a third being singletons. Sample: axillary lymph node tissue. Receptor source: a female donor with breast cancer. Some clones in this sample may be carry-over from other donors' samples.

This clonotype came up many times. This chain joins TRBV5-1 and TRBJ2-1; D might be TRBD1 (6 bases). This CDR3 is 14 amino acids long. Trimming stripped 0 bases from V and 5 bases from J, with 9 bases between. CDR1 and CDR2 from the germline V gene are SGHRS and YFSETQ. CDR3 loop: CASSLGDINNEQFF. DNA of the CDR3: TGCGCCAGCAGCTTGGGGGACATAAACAATGAGCAGTTCTTC.

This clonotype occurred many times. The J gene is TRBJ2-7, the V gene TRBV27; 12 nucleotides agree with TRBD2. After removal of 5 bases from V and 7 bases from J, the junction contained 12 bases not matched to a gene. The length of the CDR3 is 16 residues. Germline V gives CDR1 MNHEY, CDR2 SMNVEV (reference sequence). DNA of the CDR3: TGTGCCAGCAGTCTCCACCAGACTAGCGGGGGTGGAGAGCAGTACTTC. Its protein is CASSLHQTSGGGEQYF.

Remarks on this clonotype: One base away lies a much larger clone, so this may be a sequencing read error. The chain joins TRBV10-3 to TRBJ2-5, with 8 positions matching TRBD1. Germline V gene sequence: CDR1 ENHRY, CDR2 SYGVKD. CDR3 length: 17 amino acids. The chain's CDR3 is CASSYHPDRAPSGTQYF. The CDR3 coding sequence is TGTGCCAGCAGTTACCATCCGGACAGGGCTCCCTCGGGGACCCAGTACTTC.

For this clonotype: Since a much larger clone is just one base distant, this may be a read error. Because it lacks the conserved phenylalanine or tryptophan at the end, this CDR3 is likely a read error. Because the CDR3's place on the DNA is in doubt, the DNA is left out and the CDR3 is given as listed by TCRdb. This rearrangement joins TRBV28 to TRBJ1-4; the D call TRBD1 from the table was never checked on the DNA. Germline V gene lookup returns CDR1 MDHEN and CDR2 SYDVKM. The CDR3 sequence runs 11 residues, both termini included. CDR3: CASSLEHRGFL.

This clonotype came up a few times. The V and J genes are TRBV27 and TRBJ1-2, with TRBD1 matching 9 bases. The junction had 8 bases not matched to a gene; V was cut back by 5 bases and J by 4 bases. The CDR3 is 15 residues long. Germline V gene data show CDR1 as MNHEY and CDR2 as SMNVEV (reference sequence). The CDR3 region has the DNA TGTGCCAGCAGTCAACAGGGGGCGCTTCCCTATGGCTACACCTTC. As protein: CASSQQGALPYGYTF.

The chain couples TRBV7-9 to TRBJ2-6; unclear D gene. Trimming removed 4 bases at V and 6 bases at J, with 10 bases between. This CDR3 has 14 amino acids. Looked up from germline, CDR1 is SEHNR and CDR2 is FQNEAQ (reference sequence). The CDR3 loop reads CASSSLRQANVLTF. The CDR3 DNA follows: TGTGCCAGCAGCTCATTAAGACAGGCCAACGTCCTGACTTTC.

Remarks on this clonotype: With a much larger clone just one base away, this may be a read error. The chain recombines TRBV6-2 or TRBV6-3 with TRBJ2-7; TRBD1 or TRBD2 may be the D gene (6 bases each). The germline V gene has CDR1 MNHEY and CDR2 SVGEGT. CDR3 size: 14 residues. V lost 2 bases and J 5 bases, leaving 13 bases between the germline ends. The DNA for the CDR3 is TGTGCCAGCAGTTACCCGGGGGCCCTTAACGAGCAGTACTTC. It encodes CASSYPGALNEQYF.

CDR3 region: CASSSPGTGNEKLFF. CDR3 DNA: TGCGCCAGCAGCTCTCCCGGGACAGGGAATGAAAAACTGTTTTTT. V and J are TRBV5-1 and TRBJ1-4; TRBD1 aligns across 9 bases. V trimming: 3 bases; J trimming: 5 bases; junction bases outside the gene matches: 5. The germline CDR1 and CDR2 sequences are SGHRS and YFSETQ. This CDR3 has 15 amino acids.

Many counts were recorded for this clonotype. CDR3 sequence: CASSLSVGASYNEQFF. For the CDR3, the DNA is TGTGCCAGCAGCTTATCGGTAGGGGCTTCCTACAATGAGCAGTTCTTC. J is TRBJ2-1 and V is TRBV11-2; D perhaps matches TRBD1 (5 bases). V lost 2 bases to trimming and J lost 1 base, with 12 bases between them. This CDR3 is built from 16 residues. Germline-derived CDR1 and CDR2 are SGHAT and FQNNGV.

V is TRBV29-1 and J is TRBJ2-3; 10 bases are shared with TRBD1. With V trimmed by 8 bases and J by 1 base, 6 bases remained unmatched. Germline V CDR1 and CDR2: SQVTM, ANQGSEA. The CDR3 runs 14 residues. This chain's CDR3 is CSTGTGDGTDTQYF. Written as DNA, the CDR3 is TGCAGCACCGGGACAGGGGACGGCACAGATACGCAGTATTTT.

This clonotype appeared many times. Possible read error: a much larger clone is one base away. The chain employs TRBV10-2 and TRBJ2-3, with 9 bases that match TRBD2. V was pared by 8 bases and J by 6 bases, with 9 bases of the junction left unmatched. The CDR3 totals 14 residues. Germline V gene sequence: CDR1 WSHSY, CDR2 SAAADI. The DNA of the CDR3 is TGCGCCAGCCGACCGGCGGGAGGGGTCGATACGCAGTATTTT. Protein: CASRPAGGVDTQYF.

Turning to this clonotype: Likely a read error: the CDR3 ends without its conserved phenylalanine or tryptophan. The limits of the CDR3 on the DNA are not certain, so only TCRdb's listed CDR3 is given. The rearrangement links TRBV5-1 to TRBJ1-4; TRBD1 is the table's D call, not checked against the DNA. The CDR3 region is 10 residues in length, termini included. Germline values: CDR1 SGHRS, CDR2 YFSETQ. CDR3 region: CASSSSPRDR.

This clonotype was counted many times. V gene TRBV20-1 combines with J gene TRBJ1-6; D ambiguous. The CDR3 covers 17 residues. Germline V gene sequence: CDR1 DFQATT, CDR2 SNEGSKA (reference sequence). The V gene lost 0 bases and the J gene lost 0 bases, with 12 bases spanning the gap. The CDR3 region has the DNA TGCAGTGCTAGAGATCCACGGGAAAGCTCCTATAATTCACCCCTCCACTTT. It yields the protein CSARDPRESSYNSPLHF.

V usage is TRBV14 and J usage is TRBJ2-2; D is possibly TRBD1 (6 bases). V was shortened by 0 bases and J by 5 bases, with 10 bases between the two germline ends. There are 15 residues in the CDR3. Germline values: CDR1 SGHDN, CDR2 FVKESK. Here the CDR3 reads CASSQDRGRTGELFF. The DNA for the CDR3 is TGTGCCAGCAGCCAAGACAGGGGACGGACCGGGGAGCTGTTTTTT.

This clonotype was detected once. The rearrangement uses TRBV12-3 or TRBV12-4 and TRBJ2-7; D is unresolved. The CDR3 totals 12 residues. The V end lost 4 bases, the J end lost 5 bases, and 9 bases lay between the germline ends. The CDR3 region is CASSSHGDEQYF. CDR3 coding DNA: TGTGCCAGCAGTTCTCACGGCGACGAGCAGTACTTC.